The source of this T cell receptor beta chain is a study of beta chain features in type 1 diabetes. General study results and limits: There was a moderate but significant shortening of TCRB CDR3s in all four CD4+ subsets of Type 1 diabetes patients.

TCRB transcripts that were expressed got sequenced, as all of the isolated RNA had been reverse transcribed. The repertoire was sequenced with immunoSEQ multiplex PCR; TCRdb's copy has only in-frame clones and lacks some. The table records 250,000 to 300,000 clones, 13% to 15% of them present only once. The V end lost 1 base, the J end lost 3 bases, and 13 bases lay between the germline ends. Germline assignment: CDR1 SGHTA and CDR2 FQGNSA. This CDR3 region has 16 residues. Blood was collected once per donor into heparin, averaging roughly 120 mL. This clone was counted a few times. The antigen is unknown.

The specimen was naive CD4+ T cells from blood. The origin of this receptor is a man aged 25-40 years with type 1 diabetes. The chain couples TRBV7-2 to TRBJ2-1; no definite D call. CDR3 DNA: TGTGCCAGCAGCTTAGGGTCCGGGTGGAACTACAATGAGCAGTTCTTC. It codes for CASSLGSGWNYNEQFF.